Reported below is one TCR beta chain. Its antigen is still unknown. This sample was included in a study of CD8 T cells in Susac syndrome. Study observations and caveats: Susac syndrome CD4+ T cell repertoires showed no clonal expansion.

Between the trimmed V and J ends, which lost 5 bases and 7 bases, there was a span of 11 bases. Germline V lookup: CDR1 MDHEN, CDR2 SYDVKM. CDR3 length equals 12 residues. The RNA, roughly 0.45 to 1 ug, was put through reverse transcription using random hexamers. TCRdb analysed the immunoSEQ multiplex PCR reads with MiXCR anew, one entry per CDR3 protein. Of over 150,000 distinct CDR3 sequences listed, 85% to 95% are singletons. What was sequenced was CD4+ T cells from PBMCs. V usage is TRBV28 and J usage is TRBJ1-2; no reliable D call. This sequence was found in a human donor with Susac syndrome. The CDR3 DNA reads TGTGCCAGCAGTCTTGGCCCCATTGGCTACACCTTC. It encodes CASSLGPIGYTF.